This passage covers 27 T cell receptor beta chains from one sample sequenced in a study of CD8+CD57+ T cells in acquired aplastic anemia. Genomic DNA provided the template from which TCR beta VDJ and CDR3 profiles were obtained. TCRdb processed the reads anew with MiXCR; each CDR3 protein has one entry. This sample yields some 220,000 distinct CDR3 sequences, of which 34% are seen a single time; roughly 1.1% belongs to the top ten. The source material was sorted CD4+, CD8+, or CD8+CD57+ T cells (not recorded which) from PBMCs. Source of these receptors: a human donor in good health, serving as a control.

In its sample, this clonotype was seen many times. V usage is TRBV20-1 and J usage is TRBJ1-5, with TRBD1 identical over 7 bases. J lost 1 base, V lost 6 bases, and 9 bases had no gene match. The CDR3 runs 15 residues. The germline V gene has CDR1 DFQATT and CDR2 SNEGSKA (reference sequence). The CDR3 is CSAKPGQLSNQPQHF. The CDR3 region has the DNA TGCAGTGCGAAGCCGGGACAGTTAAGCAATCAGCCCCAGCATTTT.

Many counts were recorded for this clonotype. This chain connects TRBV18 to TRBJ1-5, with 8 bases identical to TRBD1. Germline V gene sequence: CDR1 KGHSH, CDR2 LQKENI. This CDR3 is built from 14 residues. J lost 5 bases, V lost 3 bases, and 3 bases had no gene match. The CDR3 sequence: CASSPATGDQPQHF. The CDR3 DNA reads TGTGCCAGCTCACCCGCGACAGGGGATCAGCCCCAGCATTTT.

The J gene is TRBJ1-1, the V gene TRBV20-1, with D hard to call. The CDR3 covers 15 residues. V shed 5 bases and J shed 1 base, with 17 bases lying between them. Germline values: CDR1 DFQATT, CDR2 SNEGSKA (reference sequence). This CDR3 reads CSAPGSRTENTEAFF. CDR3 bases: TGCAGTGCTCCCGGCAGTAGGACGGAGAACACTGAAGCTTTCTTT.

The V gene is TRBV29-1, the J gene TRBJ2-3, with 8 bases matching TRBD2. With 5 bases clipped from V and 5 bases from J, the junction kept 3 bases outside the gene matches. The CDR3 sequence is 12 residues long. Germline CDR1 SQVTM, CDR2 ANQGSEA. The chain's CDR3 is CSVFLAGDTQYF. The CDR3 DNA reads TGCAGCGTTTTTCTAGCGGGAGATACGCAGTATTTT.

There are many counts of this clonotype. In DNA form, the CDR3 reads TGTGCCATCAGTCCAGGGGTCTATGGCTACACCTTC. Amino acid sequence: CAISPGVYGYTF. The chain couples TRBV10-3 to TRBJ1-2; a weak D match, TRBD1 (6 bases). The CDR3 extends over 12 amino acids. V lost 5 bases and J lost 4, with 8 bases in between. Germline V gene sequence: CDR1 ENHRY, CDR2 SYGVKD.

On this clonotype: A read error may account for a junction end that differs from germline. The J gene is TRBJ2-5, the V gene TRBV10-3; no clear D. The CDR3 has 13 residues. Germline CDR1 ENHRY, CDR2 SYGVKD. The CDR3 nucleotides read TGTGGCATCAGCGACGTTTACCAAGGGACCCAGTACTTC. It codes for CGISDVYQGTQYF.

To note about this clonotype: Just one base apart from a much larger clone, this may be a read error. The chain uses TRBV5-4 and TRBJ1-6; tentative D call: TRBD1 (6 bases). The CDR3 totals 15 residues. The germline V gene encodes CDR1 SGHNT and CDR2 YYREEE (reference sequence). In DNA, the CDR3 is TGTGCCAGCAGCTTGCAACAGGGAAATAATTCACCCCCCCACTTT. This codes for CASSLQQGNNSPPHF.

CDR3 in amino acids: CASSSTWGVNYGYTF. The CDR3 nucleotides are TGTGCCAGCAGCAGCACCTGGGGGGTAAACTATGGCTACACCTTC. The V gene is TRBV5-4, the J gene TRBJ1-2, with D possibly being TRBD1 (5 bases). Germline CDR1 reads SGHNT; CDR2 reads YYREEE (reference sequence). V was cut by 4 bases and J by 2 bases, with 15 bases left in between. This CDR3 spans 15 amino acids.

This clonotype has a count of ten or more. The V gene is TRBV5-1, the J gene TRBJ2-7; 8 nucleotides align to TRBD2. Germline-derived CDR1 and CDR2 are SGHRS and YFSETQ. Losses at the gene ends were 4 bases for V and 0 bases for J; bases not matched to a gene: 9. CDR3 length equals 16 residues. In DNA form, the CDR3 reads TGCGCCAGCAGCCTCGACGTAGCGGGAAGCTCCTACGAGCAGTACTTC. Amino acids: CASSLDVAGSSYEQYF. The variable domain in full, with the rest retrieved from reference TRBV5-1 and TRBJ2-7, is KAGVTQTPRYLIKTRGQQVTLSCSPISGHRSVSWYQQTPGQGLQFLFEYFSETQRNKGNFPGRFSGRQFSNSRSEMNVSTLELGDSALYLCASSLDVAGSSYEQYFGPGTRLTVT.

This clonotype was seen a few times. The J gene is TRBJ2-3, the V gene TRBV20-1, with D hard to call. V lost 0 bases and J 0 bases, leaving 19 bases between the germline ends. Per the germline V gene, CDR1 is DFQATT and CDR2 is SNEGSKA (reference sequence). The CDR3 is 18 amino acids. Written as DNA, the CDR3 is TGCAGTGCTAGAGATCCGTACGCGGCAGGCCCTAGCACAGATACGCAGTATTTT. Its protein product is CSARDPYAAGPSTDTQYF.

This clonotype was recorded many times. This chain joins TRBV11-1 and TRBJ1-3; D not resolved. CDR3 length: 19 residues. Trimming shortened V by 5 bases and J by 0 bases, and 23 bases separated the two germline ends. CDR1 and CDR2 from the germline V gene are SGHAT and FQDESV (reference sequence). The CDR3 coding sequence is TGTGCCAGCAGCCGCCTCTCGGGAACAGCTACGAGCTCTGGAAACACCATATATTTT. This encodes CASSRLSGTATSSGNTIYF.

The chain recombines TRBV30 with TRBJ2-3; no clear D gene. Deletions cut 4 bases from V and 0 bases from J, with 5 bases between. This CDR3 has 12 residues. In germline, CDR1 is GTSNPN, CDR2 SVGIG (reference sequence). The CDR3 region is CAWNPSTDTQYF. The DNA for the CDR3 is TGTGCCTGGAATCCTAGCACAGATACGCAGTATTTT.

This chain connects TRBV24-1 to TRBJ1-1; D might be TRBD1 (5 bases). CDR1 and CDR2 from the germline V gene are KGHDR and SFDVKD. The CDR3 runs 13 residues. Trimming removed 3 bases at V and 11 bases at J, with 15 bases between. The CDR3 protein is CATSDVGGVEAFF. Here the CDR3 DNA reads TGTGCCACCAGTGATGTCGGGGGGGTTGAGGCTTTCTTT.

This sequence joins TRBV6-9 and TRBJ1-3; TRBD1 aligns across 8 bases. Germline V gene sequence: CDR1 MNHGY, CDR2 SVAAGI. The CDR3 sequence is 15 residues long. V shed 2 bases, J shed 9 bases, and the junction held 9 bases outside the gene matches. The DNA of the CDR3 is TGTGCCAGCAGTTATGTTGGGACAGGAGGCAGCACCATATATTTT. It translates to CASSYVGTGGSTIYF.

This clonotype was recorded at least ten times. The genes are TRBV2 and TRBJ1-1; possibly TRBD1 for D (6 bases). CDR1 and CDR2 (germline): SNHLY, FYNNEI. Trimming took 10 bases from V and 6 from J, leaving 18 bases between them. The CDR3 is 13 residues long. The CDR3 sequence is CATLGGASAEAFF. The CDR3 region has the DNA TGTGCCACCCTCGGGGGGGCGAGCGCTGAAGCTTTCTTT.

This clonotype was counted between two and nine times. CDR3 sequence reads: CASSRGGENYGYTF. The CDR3 bases are TGTGCCAGCAGCAGAGGGGGGGAAAACTATGGCTACACCTTC. V is TRBV2 and J is TRBJ1-2; D might be TRBD1 (6 bases). Deletions cut 6 bases from V and 2 bases from J, with 13 bases between. Germline V gene lookup returns CDR1 SNHLY and CDR2 FYNNEI. This CDR3 spans 14 amino acids.

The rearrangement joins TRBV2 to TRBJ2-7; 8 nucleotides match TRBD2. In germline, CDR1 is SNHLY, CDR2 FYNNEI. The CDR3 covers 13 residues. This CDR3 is CARSGRGGYEQYF. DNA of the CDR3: TGTGCTAGGTCCGGGAGGGGAGGCTACGAGCAGTACTTC.

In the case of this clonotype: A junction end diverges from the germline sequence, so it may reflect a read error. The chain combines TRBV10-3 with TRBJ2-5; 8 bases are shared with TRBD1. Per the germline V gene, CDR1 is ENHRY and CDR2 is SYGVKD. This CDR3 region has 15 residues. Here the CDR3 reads CTISGGQGRGETQYF. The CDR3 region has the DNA TGTACCATCAGTGGAGGACAGGGTCGTGGGGAGACCCAGTACTTC.

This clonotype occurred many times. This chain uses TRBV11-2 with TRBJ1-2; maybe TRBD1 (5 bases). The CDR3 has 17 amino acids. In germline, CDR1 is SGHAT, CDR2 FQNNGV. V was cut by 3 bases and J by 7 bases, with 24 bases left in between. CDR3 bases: TGTGCCAGCAGCTTTCGGATTTCTGACAGCAGGGAAGGTGGCTACACCTTC. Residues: CASSFRISDSREGGYTF.

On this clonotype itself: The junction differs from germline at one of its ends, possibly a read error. The CDR3 protein is CAGRLVGGTEQYF. CDR3 coding DNA: TGTGCCGGCAGACTAGTGGGGGGTACGGAGCAGTACTTC. The chain employs TRBV2 and TRBJ2-7; maybe TRBD2 (6 bases). Germline CDR1 and CDR2: SNHLY and FYNNEI. This CDR3 comprises 13 residues.

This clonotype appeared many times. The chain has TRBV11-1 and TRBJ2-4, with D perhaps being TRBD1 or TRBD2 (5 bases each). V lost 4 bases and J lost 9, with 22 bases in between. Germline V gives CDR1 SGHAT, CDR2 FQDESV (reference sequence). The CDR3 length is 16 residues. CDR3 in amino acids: CASSSSWGLDSGIQYF. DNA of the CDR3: TGTGCCAGCAGCTCCTCTTGGGGGTTAGATTCGGGCATTCAGTACTTC.

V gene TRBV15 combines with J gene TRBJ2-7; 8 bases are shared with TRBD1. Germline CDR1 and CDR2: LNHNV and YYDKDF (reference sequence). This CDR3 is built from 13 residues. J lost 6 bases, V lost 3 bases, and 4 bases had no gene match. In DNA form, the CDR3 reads TGTGCCACCAGCAGGGGACAGGTGGGCGAGCAGTACTTC. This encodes CATSRGQVGEQYF.

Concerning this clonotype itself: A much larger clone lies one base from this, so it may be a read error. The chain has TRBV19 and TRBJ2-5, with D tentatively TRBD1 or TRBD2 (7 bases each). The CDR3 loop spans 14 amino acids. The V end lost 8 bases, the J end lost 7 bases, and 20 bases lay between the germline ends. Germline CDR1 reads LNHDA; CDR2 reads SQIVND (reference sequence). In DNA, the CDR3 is TGTGCCAGTCGAAATCCCATCAGGGGGGGGACCCAGTACTTC. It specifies CASRNPIRGGTQYF.

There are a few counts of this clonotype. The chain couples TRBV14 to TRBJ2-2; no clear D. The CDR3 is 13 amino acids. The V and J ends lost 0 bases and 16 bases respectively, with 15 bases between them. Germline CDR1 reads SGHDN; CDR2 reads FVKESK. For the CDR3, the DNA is TGTGCCAGCAGCCAAGATAGAAAAGGGTTAGAGTTTTTT. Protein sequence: CASSQDRKGLEFF. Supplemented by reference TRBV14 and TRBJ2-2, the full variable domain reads EAGVTQFPSHSVIEKGQTVTLRCDPISGHDNLYWYRRVMGKEIKFLLHFVKESKQDESGMPNNRFLAERTGGTYSTLKVQPAELEDSGVYFCASSQDRKGLEFFGEGSRLTVL.

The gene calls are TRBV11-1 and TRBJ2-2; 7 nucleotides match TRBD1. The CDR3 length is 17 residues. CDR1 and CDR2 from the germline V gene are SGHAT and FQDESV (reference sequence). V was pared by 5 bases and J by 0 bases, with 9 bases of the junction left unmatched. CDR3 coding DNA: TGTGCCAGCAGCAATTCCGGGACAGCCCCGAACACCGGGGAGCTGTTTTTT. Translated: CASSNSGTAPNTGELFF.

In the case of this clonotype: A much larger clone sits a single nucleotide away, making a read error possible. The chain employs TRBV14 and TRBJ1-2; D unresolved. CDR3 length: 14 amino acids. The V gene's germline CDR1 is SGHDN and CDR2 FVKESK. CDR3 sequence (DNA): TGTGCCAGCAACCAAGTTCGTCCTAACTATGGCTACACCTTC. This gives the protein CASNQVRPNYGYTF.

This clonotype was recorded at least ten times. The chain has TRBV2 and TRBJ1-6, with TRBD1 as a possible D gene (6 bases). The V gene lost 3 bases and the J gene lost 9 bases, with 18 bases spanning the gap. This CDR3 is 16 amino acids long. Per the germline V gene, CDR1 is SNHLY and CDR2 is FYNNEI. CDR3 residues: CASSDFSGGLGSPLHF. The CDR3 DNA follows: TGTGCCAGCAGTGATTTTAGTGGGGGCTTGGGTTCACCCCTCCACTTT.